What follows are 7 T cell receptor beta chains derived from one specimen sequenced in a study of T cell repertoires in cytomegalovirus infection. Via MiXCR, TCRdb re-called the reads, giving one row per CDR3 protein. Of 250,000 to 300,000 distinct CDR3 sequences in the sample, approximately 9% were seen once. The sequencing sample was made of PBMCs. Source of these receptors: a human donor in good health (CMV status not recorded). Some clones in this sample may be carry-over from other donors' samples.

This clonotype appeared a single time. The CDR3 loop is CASRKGLADNEQFF. In DNA, the CDR3 is TGCGCCAGCAGGAAGGGGCTAGCGGACAATGAGCAGTTCTTC. The chain couples TRBV10-2 to TRBJ2-1, with 7 positions matching TRBD2. Germline values: CDR1 WSHSY, CDR2 SAAADI. The trim removed 6 bases at V and 5 bases at J, leaving 7 bases unmatched. The length of the CDR3 is 14 residues.

This clonotype was seen repeatedly, ten times or more. The rearrangement joins TRBV7-2 to TRBJ2-4, with 7 bases identical to TRBD2. From germline, CDR1 is SGHTA and CDR2 FQGNSA. The CDR3 consists of 15 residues. V was clipped by 1 base and J by 9 bases; unmatched bases: 9. This CDR3 reads CASSLDERGWGIQYF. CDR3 in DNA: TGTGCCAGCAGCTTAGACGAGCGGGGATGGGGCATTCAGTACTTC.

A few counts support this clonotype. The CDR3 reads CASSLALMMGSRYEQYF. CDR3 DNA: TGCGCCAGCAGCTTGGCATTAATGATGGGCAGCCGCTACGAGCAGTACTTC. This rearrangement joins TRBV5-1 to TRBJ2-7, with D uncertain. Germline V gives CDR1 SGHRS, CDR2 YFSETQ. The CDR3 is 17 residues long. Trimming took 0 bases from V and 3 from J, leaving 19 bases between them.

Ten or more counts support this clonotype. The chain combines TRBV6-5 with TRBJ2-2, with a weak D call TRBD1 (6 bases). The CDR3 is 14 amino acids. Germline loops: CDR1 MNHEY, CDR2 SVGAGI. V lost 2 bases and J 13 bases, leaving 17 bases between the germline ends. The CDR3 DNA is TGTGCCAGCAGTTACGGGGCTTGGACAGCTGGGCTGTTTTTT. Its translation is CASSYGAWTAGLFF.

This clonotype was picked up many times. This rearrangement joins TRBV10-3 to TRBJ2-5; 9 positions agree with TRBD2. The CDR3 has 15 amino acids. V dropped 0 bases and J dropped 5; count of bases not matched to a gene: 4. Germline loops: CDR1 ENHRY, CDR2 SYGVKD. In nucleotides, the CDR3 is TGTGCCATCAGTGAGTCGCAAGCGGGGGGTGAGACCCAGTACTTC. The encoded protein is CAISESQAGGETQYF.

This clonotype was seen many times. This chain joins TRBV27 and TRBJ2-1; 8 bases map to TRBD2. Germline CDR1 MNHEY, CDR2 SMNVEV (reference sequence). The V gene end was trimmed by 5 bases and the J gene end by 2 bases; junction bases not matched to a gene: 5. This CDR3 region has 15 residues. CDR3 amino acids: CASSTRTSTYNEQFF. CDR3 coding DNA: TGTGCCAGCAGTACCCGGACTAGCACCTACAATGAGCAGTTCTTC.

Concerning this clonotype itself: This clone may be a read error of a much larger clone one base away. The J gene is TRBJ1-2, the V gene TRBV12-3 or TRBV12-4; D may be TRBD1 (6 bases). The CDR3 runs to 14 residues. The CDR3 sequence is CVSSLPDSAGGYTF. The CDR3 nucleotides are TGTGTCAGCAGCTTGCCGGACAGCGCGGGTGGCTACACCTTC.